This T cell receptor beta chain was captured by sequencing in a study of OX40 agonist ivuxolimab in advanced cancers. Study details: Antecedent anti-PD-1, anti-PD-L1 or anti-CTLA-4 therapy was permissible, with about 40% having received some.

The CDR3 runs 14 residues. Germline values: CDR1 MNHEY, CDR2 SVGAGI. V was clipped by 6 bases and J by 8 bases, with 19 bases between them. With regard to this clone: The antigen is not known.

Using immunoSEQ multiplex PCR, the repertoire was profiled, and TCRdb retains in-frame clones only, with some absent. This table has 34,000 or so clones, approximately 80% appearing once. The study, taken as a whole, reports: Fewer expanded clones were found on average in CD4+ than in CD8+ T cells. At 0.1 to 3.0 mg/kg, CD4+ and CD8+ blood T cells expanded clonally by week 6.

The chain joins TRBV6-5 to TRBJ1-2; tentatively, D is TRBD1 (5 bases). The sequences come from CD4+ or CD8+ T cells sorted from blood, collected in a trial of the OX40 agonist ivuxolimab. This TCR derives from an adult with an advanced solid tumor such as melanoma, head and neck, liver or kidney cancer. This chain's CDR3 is CASSDVPGRAGYTF. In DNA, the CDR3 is TGTGCCAGCAGCGATGTTCCGGGACGGGCAGGCTACACCTTC.